Each of the 12 T cell receptor beta chains below was sequenced from the same sample in a study of CD8+ T cells in alopecia areata. The authors extracted RNA and reverse transcribed it into cDNA as the sequencing template. Data came from immunoSEQ multiplex PCR; TCRdb stores just in-frame clones and leaves some out. The repertoire holds hundreds of thousands of clones, 66% seen once, with 0.95% to 1.5% in the top ten. Described treatment: oral pan-JAK inhibitor, 5-10 mg twice daily. Material: CD4+ T cells sorted from blood, obtained between weeks 44 and 45, from a patient treated with tofacitinib. The receptors here all came from a human donor with alopecia areata.

V is TRBV2 and J is TRBJ2-5, with D perhaps given as TRBD1 or TRBD2 (6 bases each). V lost 6 bases to trimming and J lost 5 bases, with 13 bases between them. From germline, CDR1 is SNHLY and CDR2 FYNNEI. The CDR3 length is 13 residues. The CDR3 nucleotides are TGTGCCAGCAGCTACGGAGGGGGGGAGACCCAGTACTTC. This sequence encodes CASSYGGGETQYF.

This chain joins TRBV29-1 and TRBJ2-5; perhaps TRBD2 as D (5 bases). CDR3 length: 12 residues. V was trimmed by 6 bases and J by 1 base, leaving 9 bases between them. Germline CDR1 SQVTM, CDR2 ANQGSEA. CDR3 residues: CSVSGSQETQYF. In nucleotides, the CDR3 is TGCAGCGTAAGCGGATCCCAAGAGACCCAGTACTTC.

The rearrangement uses TRBV19 and TRBJ2-2; weak D call: TRBD1 (6 bases). This CDR3 is 15 amino acids long. Per the germline V gene, CDR1 is LNHDA and CDR2 is SQIVND (reference sequence). V was cut by 5 bases and J by 2 bases, with 12 bases left in between. In DNA, the CDR3 is TGTGCCAGTAGTCCCCGGACAGCTAACACCGGGGAGCTGTTTTTT. Translation gives CASSPRTANTGELFF.

The chain couples TRBV25-1 to TRBJ1-2, with a weak D call TRBD1 (5 bases). The CDR3 contains 11 residues. CDR1 is MGHDK and CDR2 is SYGVNS in the germline V gene. The germline V and J ends were trimmed by 4 bases and 11 bases, with 11 bases remaining between them. For the CDR3, the DNA is TGTGCCAGCAGTGCCGACAGAGAGTACACCTTC. It codes for CASSADREYTF.

This clone was recorded a few times. The V and J genes are TRBV10-3 and TRBJ2-1; 7 bases line up with TRBD2. CDR1 is ENHRY, CDR2 SYGVKD, per germline. The CDR3 loop spans 14 amino acids. The V and J ends lost 2 bases and 4 bases, in that order; junction bases with no gene match: 2. CDR3 sequence: CAISEPGLYNEQFF. For the CDR3, the DNA is TGTGCCATCAGTGAGCCGGGACTATACAATGAGCAGTTCTTC.

Remarks on this clone: The identical CDR3 is also encoded by other nucleotide sequences in the sample. The chain joins TRBV27 to TRBJ1-5, with D uncertain. The CDR3 length is 14 residues. V shed 3 bases and J shed 4 bases, with 10 bases lying between them. Germline loops: CDR1 MNHEY, CDR2 SMNVEV (reference sequence). The CDR3 here is CASSFAGFNQPQHF. The CDR3 region has the DNA TGTGCCAGCAGTTTTGCCGGGTTTAATCAGCCCCAGCATTTT.

The rearrangement uses TRBV7-2 and TRBJ1-6, with no clear D. Trimming stripped 1 base from V and 4 bases from J, with 8 bases between. The CDR3 totals 15 residues. Germline CDR1 is SGHTA and CDR2 is FQGNSA. The CDR3: CASSLEQPYNSPLHF. The CDR3 DNA follows: TGTGCCAGCAGCTTAGAACAGCCTTATAATTCACCCCTCCACTTT.

This chain links TRBV7-2 with TRBJ1-6; D remains unclear. Germline V lookup: CDR1 SGHTA, CDR2 FQGNSA. CDR3 size: 17 residues. Trimming cost V 0 bases and J 7 bases, with 16 bases left between them. CDR3 DNA sequence: TGTGCCAGCAGCTTAGCCGGGTCCCGGAAACAGAATTCACCCCTCCACTTT. Translating gives CASSLAGSRKQNSPLHF.

The chain carries TRBV4-1 and TRBJ2-1; 9 bases are a match to TRBD2. Germline values: CDR1 MGHRA, CDR2 YSYEKL. The CDR3 extends over 16 amino acids. Germline trimming cut 1 base from V and 7 bases from J; bases unmatched to any gene: 8. This CDR3 is CASSQVQRGARNEQFF. In DNA form, the CDR3 reads TGCGCCAGCAGCCAAGTCCAGCGGGGGGCTCGAAATGAGCAGTTCTTC.

This clone was counted ten times or more. The rearrangement uses TRBV7-9 and TRBJ1-6; D is unresolved. Germline V gene lookup returns CDR1 SEHNR and CDR2 FQNEAQ (reference sequence). V was pared by 1 base and J by 13 bases, with 17 bases between. This CDR3 spans 15 amino acids. CDR3 region: CASSLDGAARSPLHF. In DNA, the CDR3 is TGTGCCAGCAGCTTAGACGGTGCAGCTAGGAGCCCCCTCCACTTT.

This chain connects TRBV5-6 to TRBJ2-7; D remains ambiguous. This CDR3 region has 13 residues. Looked up from germline, CDR1 is SGHDT and CDR2 is YYEEEE. With 0 bases removed from V and 7 bases from J, the gap between germline ends came to 11 bases. The CDR3 nucleotides are TGTGCCAGCAGCTTGGATAGGGATTCGGAGCAGTACTTC. Encoded protein: CASSLDRDSEQYF.

The rearrangement joins TRBV2 to TRBJ1-2; D unresolved. CDR1 is SNHLY, CDR2 FYNNEI, per germline. Trimming took off 7 bases at V and 7 bases at J, with 19 bases between the two ends. This CDR3 contains 14 residues. The CDR3 spells CASIPQMTRGGYTF. The DNA for the CDR3 is TGTGCCAGCATACCTCAAATGACCCGGGGTGGCTACACCTTC.